The 7 T cell receptor beta chains listed next were all sequenced from one sample in a study of identical twins. TCRdb used MiXCR to reprocess the 5' RACE reads, holding one entry per CDR3 protein. This table holds 450,000 to 500,000 distinct CDR3 sequences, roughly 13% found once. These data also featured in a second study, about yellow fever vaccine responses in identical twins.

Sequencing was done on a sample of CD4+ T cells sorted from blood. All receptors derive from a woman younger than 35 in good health.

The genes are TRBV3-1 and TRBJ2-7; D unclear. Germline CDR1 and CDR2: LGHDT and YNNKEL (reference sequence). V lost 0 bases and J lost 0, with 12 bases in between. The CDR3 covers 16 residues. The CDR3 DNA reads TGTGCCAGCAGCCAAGATCCCCGCGGTTTCTCCTACGAGCAGTACTTC. Protein: CASSQDPRGFSYEQYF.

The chain carries TRBV5-5 and TRBJ2-7; D gene uncertain. Germline V gene sequence: CDR1 SGHKS, CDR2 YYEKEE (reference sequence). This CDR3 is built from 14 residues. Trimming left V 4 bases short and J 6 bases short, with 17 bases between. The CDR3 is CASSIASPGTEQYF. CDR3 in DNA: TGTGCCAGCAGCATCGCTTCCCCGGGTACCGAGCAGTACTTC.

This clonotype occurred a few times. The rearrangement links TRBV6-2 or TRBV6-3 to TRBJ2-7, with 8 bases aligning to TRBD1. The trim removed 3 bases at V and 1 base at J, leaving 5 bases unmatched. The CDR3 covers 15 residues. CDR1 and CDR2 (germline): MNHEY, SVGEGT. CDR3 amino acids: CASSYQGAGSYEQYF. CDR3 DNA: TGTGCCAGCAGTTATCAGGGGGCCGGATCCTACGAGCAGTACTTC.

This clonotype has more than one count but fewer than ten. The V call is TRBV6-1, the J call TRBJ2-7, with TRBD2 matching over 9 bases. The CDR3 loop spans 17 amino acids. After removal of 4 bases from V and 0 bases from J, the junction contained 10 bases not matched to a gene. Germline lookup yields CDR1 MNHNS and CDR2 SASEGT. CDR3: CASSGLSGGPSSYEQYF. The CDR3 nucleotides are TGTGCCAGCAGTGGTCTAAGCGGGGGGCCCAGCTCCTACGAGCAGTACTTC.

The chain joins TRBV12-3 or TRBV12-4 to TRBJ1-6, with D possibly being TRBD1 (5 bases). The CDR3 is 13 residues long. V lost 8 bases to trimming and J lost 10 bases, with 15 bases between them. The CDR3: CASSFGGDSPLHF. Written as DNA, the CDR3 is TGTGCCAGCTCATTTGGAGGGGACTCACCCCTCCACTTT.

The sample holds many counts of this clonotype. The chain has TRBV2 and TRBJ2-7, with D uncertain. The germline V and J ends were trimmed by 3 bases and 3 bases, with 3 bases remaining between them. The CDR3 has 11 amino acids. The germline V gene has CDR1 SNHLY and CDR2 FYNNEI. For the CDR3, the DNA is TGTGCCAGCAGTGACGTCTACGAGCAGTACTTC. As protein: CASSDVYEQYF.

The chain combines TRBV10-3 with TRBJ2-3, with 9 bases that match TRBD2. The length of the CDR3 is 17 residues. Per the germline V gene, CDR1 is ENHRY and CDR2 is SYGVKD. Trimming cost V 10 bases and J 6 bases; bases outside gene matches: 20. The CDR3 nucleotides read TGTGCCACCGGCCGAGCGGGGGGCGGCCGACAACAGGATACGCAGTATTTT. Encoded protein: CATGRAGGGRQQDTQYF.